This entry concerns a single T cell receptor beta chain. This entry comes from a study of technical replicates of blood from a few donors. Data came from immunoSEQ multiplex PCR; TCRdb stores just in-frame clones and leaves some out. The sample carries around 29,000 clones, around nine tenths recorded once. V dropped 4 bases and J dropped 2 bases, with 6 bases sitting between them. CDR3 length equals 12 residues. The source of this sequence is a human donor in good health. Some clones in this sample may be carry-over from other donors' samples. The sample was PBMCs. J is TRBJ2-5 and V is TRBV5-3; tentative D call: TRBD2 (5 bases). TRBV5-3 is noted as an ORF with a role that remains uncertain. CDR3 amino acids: CARSPGQETQYF. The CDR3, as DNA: TGTGCCAGAAGCCCGGGGCAAGAGACCCAGTACTTC.